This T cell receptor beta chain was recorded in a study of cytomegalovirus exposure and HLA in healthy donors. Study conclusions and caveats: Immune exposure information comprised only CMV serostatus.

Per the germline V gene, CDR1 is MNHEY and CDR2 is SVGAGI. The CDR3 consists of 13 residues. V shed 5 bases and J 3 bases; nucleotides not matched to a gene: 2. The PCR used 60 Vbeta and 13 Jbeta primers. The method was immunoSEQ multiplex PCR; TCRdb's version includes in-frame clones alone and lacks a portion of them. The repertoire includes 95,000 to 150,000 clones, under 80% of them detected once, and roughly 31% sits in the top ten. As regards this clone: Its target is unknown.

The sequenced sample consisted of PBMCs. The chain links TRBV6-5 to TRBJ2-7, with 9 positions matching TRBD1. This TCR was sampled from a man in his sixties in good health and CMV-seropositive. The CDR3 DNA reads TGTGCCAGCAGTGAGGACAGGGGCTACGAGCAGTACTTC. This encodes CASSEDRGYEQYF.